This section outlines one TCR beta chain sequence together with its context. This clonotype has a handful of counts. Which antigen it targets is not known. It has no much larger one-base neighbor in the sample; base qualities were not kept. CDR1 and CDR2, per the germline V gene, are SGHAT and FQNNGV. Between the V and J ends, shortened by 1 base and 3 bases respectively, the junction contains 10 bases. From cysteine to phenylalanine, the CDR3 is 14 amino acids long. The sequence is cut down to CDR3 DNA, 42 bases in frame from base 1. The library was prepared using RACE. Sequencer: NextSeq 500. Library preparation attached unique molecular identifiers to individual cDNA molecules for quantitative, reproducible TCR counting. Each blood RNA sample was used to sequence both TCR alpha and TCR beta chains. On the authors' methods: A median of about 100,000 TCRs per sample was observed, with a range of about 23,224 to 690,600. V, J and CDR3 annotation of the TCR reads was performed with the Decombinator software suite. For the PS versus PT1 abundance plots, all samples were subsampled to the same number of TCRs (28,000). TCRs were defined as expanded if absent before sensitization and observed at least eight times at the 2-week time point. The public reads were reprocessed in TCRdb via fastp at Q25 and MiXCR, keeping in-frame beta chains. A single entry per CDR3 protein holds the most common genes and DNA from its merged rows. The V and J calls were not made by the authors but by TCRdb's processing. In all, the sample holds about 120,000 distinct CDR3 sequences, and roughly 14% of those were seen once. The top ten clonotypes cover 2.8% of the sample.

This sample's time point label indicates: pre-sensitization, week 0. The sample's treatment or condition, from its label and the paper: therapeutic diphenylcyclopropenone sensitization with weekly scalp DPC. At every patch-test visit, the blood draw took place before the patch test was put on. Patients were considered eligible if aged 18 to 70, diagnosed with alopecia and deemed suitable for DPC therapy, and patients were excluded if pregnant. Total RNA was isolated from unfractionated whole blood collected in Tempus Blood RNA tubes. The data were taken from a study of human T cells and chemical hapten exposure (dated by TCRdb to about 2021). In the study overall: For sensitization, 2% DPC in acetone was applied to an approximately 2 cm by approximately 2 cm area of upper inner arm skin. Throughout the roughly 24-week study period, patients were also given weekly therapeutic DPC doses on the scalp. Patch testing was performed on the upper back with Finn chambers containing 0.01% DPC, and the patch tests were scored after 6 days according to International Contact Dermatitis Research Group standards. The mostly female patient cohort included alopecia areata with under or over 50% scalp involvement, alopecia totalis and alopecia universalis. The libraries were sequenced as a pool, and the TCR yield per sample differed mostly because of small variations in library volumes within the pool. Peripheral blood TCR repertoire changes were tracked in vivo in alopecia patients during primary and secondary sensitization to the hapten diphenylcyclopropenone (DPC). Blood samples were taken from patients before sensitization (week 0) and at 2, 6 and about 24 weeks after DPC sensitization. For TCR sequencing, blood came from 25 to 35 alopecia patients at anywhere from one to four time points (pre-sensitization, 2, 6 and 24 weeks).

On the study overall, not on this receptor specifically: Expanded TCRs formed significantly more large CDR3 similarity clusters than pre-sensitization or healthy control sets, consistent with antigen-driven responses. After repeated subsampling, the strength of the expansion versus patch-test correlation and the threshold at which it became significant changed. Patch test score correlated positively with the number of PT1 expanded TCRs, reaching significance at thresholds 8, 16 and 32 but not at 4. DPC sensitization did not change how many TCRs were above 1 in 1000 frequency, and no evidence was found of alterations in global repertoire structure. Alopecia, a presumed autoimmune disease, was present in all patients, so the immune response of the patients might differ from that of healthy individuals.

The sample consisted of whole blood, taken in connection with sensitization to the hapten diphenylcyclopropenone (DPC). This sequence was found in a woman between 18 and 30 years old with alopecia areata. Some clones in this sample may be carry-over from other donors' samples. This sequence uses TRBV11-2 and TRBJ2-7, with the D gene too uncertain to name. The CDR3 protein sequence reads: CASSLGAGDYEQYF. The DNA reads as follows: TGTGCCAGCAGCTTAGGGGCAGGAGACTACGAGCAGTACTTC. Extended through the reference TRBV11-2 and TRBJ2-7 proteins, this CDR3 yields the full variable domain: EAGVAQSPRYKIIEKRQSVAFWCNPISGHATLYWYQQILGQGPKLLIQFQNNGVVDDSQLPKDRFSAERLKGVDSTLKIQPAKLEDSAVYLCASSLGAGDYEQYFGPGTRLTVT.